Following are 28 T cell receptor beta chains from one sample sequenced in a study of PD-1 blockade in classical Hodgkin lymphoma. Generated by immunoSEQ multiplex PCR, the TCRdb table keeps only in-frame clones and is missing some. Here the sample spans 15,000 to 20,000 clones, 80% being singletons. As for time point: cycle 4 day 1 (C4D1), after more than 5 weeks of nivolumab. There was relapse after autologous stem cell transplantation in every patient, and there was variation in brentuximab vedotin exposure. Specimen: peripheral blood mononuclear cells (PBMCs), collected before the fourth cycle of nivolumab. These receptors were collected from a human donor with classical Hodgkin lymphoma.

This clone was seen more than once but under ten times. This chain links TRBV5-1 with TRBJ2-1; a possible D gene is TRBD1 (5 bases). The V and J ends lost 5 bases and 10 bases respectively, with 10 bases between them. The germline V gene has CDR1 SGHRS and CDR2 YFSETQ. The CDR3 spans 11 residues. The CDR3 sequence: CASRRSGEQFF. The CDR3 DNA follows: TGCGCCAGCAGGAGGTCAGGGGAGCAGTTCTTC.

As to this clone: Other DNA sequences of this sample code for an identical CDR3. The chain combines TRBV7-8 with TRBJ1-5; maybe TRBD1 (5 bases). This CDR3 comprises 17 residues. V lost 3 bases and J 2 bases, leaving 17 bases between the germline ends. Per the germline V gene, CDR1 is SGHVS and CDR2 is FQNEAQ. The CDR3 sequence: CASSFETAPFGNQPQHF. For the CDR3, the DNA is TGTGCCAGCAGCTTCGAGACAGCCCCGTTCGGCAATCAGCCCCAGCATTTT.

The chain links TRBV19 to TRBJ2-5, with TRBD2 as a possible D gene (6 bases). This CDR3 spans 14 amino acids. V shed 3 bases and J shed 5 bases, with 13 bases lying between them. Per germline, CDR1 LNHDA and CDR2 SQIVND (reference sequence). The CDR3 DNA reads TGTGCCAGTAGTATTTCGGGACTCGGGGAGACCCAGTACTTC. Translating gives CASSISGLGETQYF. The complete variable domain, with remaining parts taken from reference TRBV19 and TRBJ2-5, reads DGGITQSPKYLFRKEGQNVTLSCEQNLNHDAMYWYRQDPGQGLRLIYYSQIVNDFQKGDIAEGYSVSREKKESFPLTVTSAQKNPTAFYLCASSISGLGETQYFGPGTRLLVL.

The V and J genes are TRBV19 and TRBJ2-7, with a tentative D call TRBD2 (5 bases). V was clipped by 4 bases and J by 6 bases, with 7 bases between them. The CDR3 spans 11 residues. Germline lookup yields CDR1 LNHDA and CDR2 SQIVND (reference sequence). The CDR3 sequence: CASSKSGEQYF. CDR3 DNA: TGTGCCAGTAGTAAAAGCGGCGAGCAGTACTTC.

The chain links TRBV5-6 to TRBJ2-1; 11 nucleotides line up with TRBD2. CDR3 length: 16 residues. CDR1 and CDR2 (germline): SGHDT, YYEEEE. V gave up 3 bases and J gave up 7 bases; unmatched junction bases: 9. The CDR3 region is CASSSSTSGVRNEQFF. The CDR3 DNA reads TGTGCCAGCAGCTCCTCGACTAGCGGGGTTCGAAATGAGCAGTTCTTC.

The chain uses TRBV7-9 and TRBJ1-2, with 7 positions matching TRBD1. This CDR3 has 13 residues. Germline assignment: CDR1 SEHNR and CDR2 FQNEAQ (reference sequence). V trimming: 4 bases; J trimming: 4 bases; junction bases outside the gene matches: 3. The CDR3 DNA reads as TGTGCCAGCAGCTCGGGACAGCTCTATGGCTACACCTTC. It yields the protein CASSSGQLYGYTF. Full variable domain (rest looked up from reference TRBV7-9 and TRBJ1-2): DTGVSQNPRHKITKRGQNVTFRCDPISEHNRLYWYRQTLGQGPEFLTYFQNEAQLEKSRLLSDRFSAERPKGSFSTLEIQRTEQGDSAMYLCASSSGQLYGYTFGSGTRLTVV.

By sample fraction, this clone is medium-sized. The J gene is TRBJ2-1, the V gene TRBV6-5; no clear D. V lost 2 bases and J lost 3, with 8 bases in between. The V gene's germline CDR1 is MNHEY and CDR2 SVGAGI. This CDR3 region has 14 residues. CDR3 bases: TGTGCCAGCAGTTACGCGGAAGGCTACAATGAGCAGTTCTTC. Translation gives CASSYAEGYNEQFF.

The V call is TRBV28, the J call TRBJ1-1; TRBD1 agrees at 9 bases. The CDR3 covers 16 residues. Trimming took 7 bases from V and 2 from J; bases not matched to a gene: 11. Germline loops: CDR1 MDHEN, CDR2 SYDVKM. The CDR3 region is CASNLRDRDANTEAFF. The DNA of the CDR3 is TGTGCCAGCAATCTCCGGGACAGGGATGCTAACACTGAAGCTTTCTTT.

J is TRBJ1-1 and V is TRBV11-2; possible D gene TRBD1, 6 bases. Per the germline V gene, CDR1 is SGHAT and CDR2 is FQNNGV. Trimming cost V 4 bases and J 4 bases, with 13 bases left between them. The CDR3 spans 14 residues. The CDR3 DNA reads as TGTGCCAGCAGCTCGTGGCAGGGGCCCACTGAAGCTTTCTTT. Encoded protein: CASSSWQGPTEAFF.

V and J are TRBV5-1 and TRBJ1-2, with 9 bases identical to TRBD1. CDR1 SGHRS and CDR2 YFSETQ come from the germline V gene. J gave up 4 bases and V 4 bases, and 5 bases lay outside the gene matches. The CDR3 length is 14 residues. The CDR3 spells CASSPTGGSYGYTF. CDR3 DNA sequence: TGCGCCAGCAGCCCGACAGGGGGTAGCTATGGCTACACCTTC.

The rearrangement uses TRBV6-1 and TRBJ1-1, with D unclear. The CDR3 has 14 amino acids. The V gene's germline CDR1 is MNHNS and CDR2 SASEGT. V lost 3 bases to trimming and J lost 8 bases, with 16 bases between them. DNA of the CDR3: TGTGCCAGCAGTGAGGGTAGTAGAGCAGCCGAAGCTTTCTTT. As protein: CASSEGSRAAEAFF.

This clone occurred a few times. This chain uses TRBV6-5 with TRBJ1-6, with TRBD1 matching over 8 bases. The CDR3 is made up of 12 amino acids. CDR1 and CDR2 (germline): MNHEY, SVGAGI. The V gene end was trimmed by 5 bases and the J gene end by 14 bases; junction bases not matched to a gene: 5. In nucleotides, the CDR3 is TGTGCCAGCAGTACGATGGACAGGGCCCTCCACTTT. Encoded protein: CASSTMDRALHF.

The chain carries TRBV27 and TRBJ1-5; unclear D gene. The CDR3 has 14 residues. The germline CDR1 and CDR2 sequences are MNHEY and SMNVEV (reference sequence). Trimming took 3 bases from V and 5 from J, leaving 11 bases between them. In DNA form, the CDR3 reads TGTGCCAGCAGTTTTCAGCTTTCGGATCAGCCCCAGCATTTT. Protein sequence: CASSFQLSDQPQHF.

Here the CDR3 reads CASSIAQGMGSYNSPLHF. The CDR3 DNA reads as TGTGCCAGTAGTATAGCACAGGGGATGGGCTCCTATAATTCACCCCTCCACTTT. The J gene is TRBJ1-6, the V gene TRBV19; 7 positions agree with TRBD1. Per germline, CDR1 LNHDA and CDR2 SQIVND (reference sequence). This CDR3 comprises 18 residues. Trimming cost V 1 base and J 0 bases; bases outside gene matches: 6.

The chain is built from TRBV28 and TRBJ1-2; D uncertain. CDR1 is MDHEN, CDR2 SYDVKM, per germline. V shed 5 bases and J shed 2 bases, with 3 bases lying between them. The CDR3 runs 11 residues. The chain's CDR3 is CASSENYGYTF. In nucleotides, the CDR3 is TGTGCCAGCAGTGAGAACTATGGCTACACCTTC.

This rearrangement joins TRBV5-5 to TRBJ2-7; no clear D. The CDR3 runs to 13 residues. Germline assignment: CDR1 SGHKS and CDR2 YYEKEE (reference sequence). Trimming cost V 3 bases and J 3 bases, with 10 bases left between them. CDR3 sequence (DNA): TGTGCCAGCAGCTGGACGGATATCTACGAGCAGTACTTC. Protein product: CASSWTDIYEQYF.

V and J are TRBV2 and TRBJ2-2; no firm D call. CDR3 length: 15 amino acids. Between the trimmed V and J ends, which lost 5 bases and 8 bases, there was a span of 18 bases. Germline values: CDR1 SNHLY, CDR2 FYNNEI. DNA of the CDR3: TGTGCCAGCAGTCCAACGGTGGTAGTTTCAGGGGAGCTGTTTTTT. Translation gives CASSPTVVVSGELFF.

This chain links TRBV27 with TRBJ2-2; D might be TRBD2 (6 bases). From germline, CDR1 is MNHEY and CDR2 SMNVEV (reference sequence). The CDR3 contains 13 residues. Trimming shortened V by 7 bases and J by 2 bases, and 8 bases separated the two germline ends. This CDR3 reads CASTRDNTGELFF. In DNA form, the CDR3 reads TGTGCCAGCACGCGGGACAACACCGGGGAGCTGTTTTTT.

The chain uses TRBV6-5 and TRBJ1-3, with 8 bases fitting TRBD1. The CDR3 spans 15 residues. Per the germline V gene, CDR1 is MNHEY and CDR2 is SVGAGI. V was clipped by 5 bases and J by 6 bases; unmatched bases: 9. This CDR3 reads CASSPRTGRENTIYF. CDR3 sequence (DNA): TGTGCCAGCAGTCCCCGGACAGGGAGAGAAAACACCATATATTTT.

The chain couples TRBV5-1 to TRBJ2-3; 11 bases line up with TRBD2. Germline values: CDR1 SGHRS, CDR2 YFSETQ. CDR3 length equals 20 residues. J was trimmed by 5 bases and V by 0 bases; bases with no gene match: 17. The CDR3 spells CASSLGTGTSGPGGRDTQYF. CDR3 DNA: TGCGCCAGCAGCTTGGGAACCGGGACTAGCGGTCCGGGCGGTCGAGATACGCAGTATTTT.

The chain is built from TRBV9 and TRBJ2-1; D remains ambiguous. V dropped 1 base and J dropped 1 base, with 6 bases sitting between them. This CDR3 comprises 14 residues. Looked up from germline, CDR1 is SGDLS and CDR2 is YYNGEE. CDR3 DNA sequence: TGTGCCAGCAGCGTAAGTGGTTCCTACAATGAGCAGTTCTTC. This encodes CASSVSGSYNEQFF.

CDR3 region: CASSVASKTSGSTGELFF. The CDR3 bases are TGTGCCAGCAGCGTAGCTTCGAAGACTAGCGGATCGACCGGGGAGCTGTTTTTT. The chain is built from TRBV9 and TRBJ2-2; TRBD2 matches at 9 bases. Trimming removed 0 bases from V and 5 bases from J; junction bases left unmatched: 11. The CDR3 is made up of 18 amino acids. The V gene's germline CDR1 is SGDLS and CDR2 YYNGEE.

V and J are TRBV30 and TRBJ1-2; D might be TRBD1 (6 bases). The CDR3 is 13 residues long. Per the germline V gene, CDR1 is GTSNPN and CDR2 is SVGIG (reference sequence). Trimming shortened V by 4 bases and J by 4 bases, and 13 bases separated the two germline ends. The CDR3 loop reads CAWTHGGPYGYTF. CDR3 nucleotide sequence: TGTGCCTGGACCCACGGGGGCCCCTATGGCTACACCTTC.

This clone was detected only once. The chain has TRBV25-1 and TRBJ1-4; a possible D gene is TRBD1 (5 bases). The CDR3 length is 18 residues. Trimming removed 1 base from V and 0 bases from J, with 15 bases in between. CDR1 and CDR2 (germline): MGHDK, SYGVNS. The CDR3: CASSEWHRQTSTNEKLFF. CDR3 DNA: TGTGCCAGCAGTGAATGGCACAGGCAAACTTCAACTAATGAAAAACTGTTTTTT.

The chain links TRBV27 to TRBJ2-7; TRBD1 matches at 9 bases. The CDR3 loop spans 16 amino acids. The germline V gene encodes CDR1 MNHEY and CDR2 SMNVEV (reference sequence). Unmatched junction bases numbered 10, after V lost 3 bases and J lost 4 bases. CDR3 bases: TGTGCCAGCAGTTTTAGTACCGGGACAGGGACATACGAGCAGTACTTC. Translating it yields CASSFSTGTGTYEQYF.

J is TRBJ1-5 and V is TRBV30; TRBD1 matches at 10 bases. This CDR3 spans 19 amino acids. Germline trimming cut 0 bases from V and 2 bases from J; bases unmatched to any gene: 13. Germline V gene sequence: CDR1 GTSNPN, CDR2 SVGIG (reference sequence). CDR3 amino acids: CAWSVKGQGNGFRNQPQHF. Here the CDR3 DNA reads TGTGCCTGGAGTGTGAAGGGACAGGGGAATGGTTTTCGCAATCAGCCCCAGCATTTT.

This sequence joins TRBV6-1 and TRBJ1-2; 7 bases fit TRBD1. The CDR3 loop spans 14 amino acids. Germline V gene sequence: CDR1 MNHNS, CDR2 SASEGT. Germline trimming cut 2 bases from V and 8 bases from J; bases unmatched to any gene: 8. The DNA of the CDR3 is TGTGCCAGCAGTGAACGAAACAGGGGAACCGGCTACACCTTC. Protein: CASSERNRGTGYTF.

V gene TRBV19 combines with J gene TRBJ2-1; 9 bases map to TRBD2. CDR3 length: 17 residues. V lost 9 bases, J lost 6 bases, and 18 bases stayed unmatched. Per the germline V gene, CDR1 is LNHDA and CDR2 is SQIVND (reference sequence). CDR3 sequence reads: CARTRLKGLAIRNEQFF. For the CDR3, the DNA is TGTGCCAGAACCCGCCTAAAGGGACTAGCTATTCGCAATGAGCAGTTCTTC. The whole variable domain, remainder taken from reference TRBV19 and TRBJ2-1, is DGGITQSPKYLFRKEGQNVTLSCEQNLNHDAMYWYRQDPGQGLRLIYYSQIVNDFQKGDIAEGYSVSREKKESFPLTVTSAQKNPTAFYLCARTRLKGLAIRNEQFFGPGTRLTVL.